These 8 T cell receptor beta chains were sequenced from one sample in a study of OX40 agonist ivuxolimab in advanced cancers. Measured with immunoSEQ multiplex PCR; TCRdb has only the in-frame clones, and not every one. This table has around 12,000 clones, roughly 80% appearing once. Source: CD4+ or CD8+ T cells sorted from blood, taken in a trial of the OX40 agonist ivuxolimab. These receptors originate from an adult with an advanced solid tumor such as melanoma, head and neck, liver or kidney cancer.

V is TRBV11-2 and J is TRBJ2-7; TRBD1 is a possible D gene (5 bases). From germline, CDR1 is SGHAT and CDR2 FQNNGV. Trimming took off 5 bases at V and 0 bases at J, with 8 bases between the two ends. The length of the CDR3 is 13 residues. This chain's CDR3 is CASSPGYSYEQYF. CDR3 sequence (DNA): TGTGCCAGCAGCCCAGGGTACTCCTACGAGCAGTACTTC.

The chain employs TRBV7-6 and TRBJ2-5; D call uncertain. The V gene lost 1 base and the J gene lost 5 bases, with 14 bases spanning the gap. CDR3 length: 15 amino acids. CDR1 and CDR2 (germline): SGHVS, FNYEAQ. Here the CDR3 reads CASSLEGMARETQYF. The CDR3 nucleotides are TGTGCCAGCAGCTTAGAAGGGATGGCGAGGGAGACCCAGTACTTC.

CDR3 in DNA: TGCAGCGCGGGGGTAGCGGGAGAGTCGGGCTACGAGCAGTACTTC. Translation gives CSAGVAGESGYEQYF. The chain links TRBV29-1 to TRBJ2-7; 9 bases match TRBD2. This CDR3 is built from 15 residues. CDR1 SQVTM and CDR2 ANQGSEA come from the germline V gene. V shed 7 bases and J 3 bases; nucleotides not matched to a gene: 13.

CDR3 residues: CASSLGLDNQPQHF. The DNA of the CDR3 is TGTGCCAGCAGCTTAGGACTGGACAATCAGCCCCAGCATTTT. V gene TRBV7-2 combines with J gene TRBJ1-5; D unclear. Germline assignment: CDR1 SGHTA and CDR2 FQGNSA. The CDR3 contains 14 residues. V dropped 1 base and J dropped 3 bases, with 7 bases sitting between them.

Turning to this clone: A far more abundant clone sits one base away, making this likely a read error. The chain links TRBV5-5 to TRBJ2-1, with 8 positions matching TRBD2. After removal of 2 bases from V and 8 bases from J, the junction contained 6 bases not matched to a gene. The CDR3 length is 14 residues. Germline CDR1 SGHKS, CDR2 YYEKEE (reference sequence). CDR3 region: CASSLGLRGDEQFF. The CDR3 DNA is TGTGCCAGCAGCTTAGGGCTGCGGGGGGATGAGCAGTTCTTC.

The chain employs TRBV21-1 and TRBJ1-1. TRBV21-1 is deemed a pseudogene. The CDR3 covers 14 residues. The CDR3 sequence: CASSKVGQAPEAFF. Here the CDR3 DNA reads TGTGCCAGCAGCAAAGTAGGGCAGGCCCCCGAGGCTTTCTTT.

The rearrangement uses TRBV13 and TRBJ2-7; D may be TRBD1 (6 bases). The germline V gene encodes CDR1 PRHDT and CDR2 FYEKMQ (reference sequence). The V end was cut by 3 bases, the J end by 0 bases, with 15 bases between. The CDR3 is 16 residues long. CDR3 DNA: TGTGCCAGCAGCTTGGCCCCCCAGGGGTACTCCTACGAGCAGTACTTC. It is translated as CASSLAPQGYSYEQYF.

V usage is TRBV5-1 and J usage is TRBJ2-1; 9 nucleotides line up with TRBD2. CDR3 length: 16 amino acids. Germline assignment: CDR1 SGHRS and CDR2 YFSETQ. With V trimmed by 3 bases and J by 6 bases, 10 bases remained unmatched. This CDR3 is CASSSLGGGDSNEQFF. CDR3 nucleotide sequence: TGCGCCAGCAGCTCGTTAGGCGGGGGGGACTCCAATGAGCAGTTCTTC.